This T cell receptor beta chain comes out of a study of T-cell memory formation after mild COVID-19. This clonotype has just a few counts. TCRdb passed the 5' RACE reads through MiXCR, listing each CDR3 protein once. This sample carries over 350,000 distinct CDR3 sequences, approximately 15% of them seen once, and the ten largest clones take 20% to 25%. The V segment lost 0 bases and the J segment 4 bases; nucleotides outside the gene matches: 7. This CDR3 comprises 17 residues. Per germline, CDR1 LGHDT and CDR2 YNNKEL (reference sequence). Sequenced: PBMCs or a T cell subset sorted from them (not recorded which). This rearrangement joins TRBV3-1 to TRBJ2-5; 11 nucleotides agree with TRBD2. The TCR was taken from a man aged 18 to 29 who had mild COVID-19 (a few samples of this study predate the infection). Cell type and time point are not known. The CDR3 spells CASSQEALAGGRETQYF. Written as DNA, the CDR3 is TGTGCCAGCAGCCAAGAGGCCCTAGCGGGGGGACGAGAGACCCAGTACTTC.